The rows below give T cell receptor beta chains drawn from one sample of a study of CD8 T cells in ankylosing spondylitis. TCRdb called the 5' RACE reads again in MiXCR, with one record for every CDR3 protein. The sample records around 540,000 distinct CDR3 sequences, approximately 11% being singletons. The sequencing sample was made of blood, either unsorted or a sorted T cell fraction (not recorded which). All receptors derive from a male donor with ankylosing spondylitis. CDR3s include the opening cysteine and the closing phenylalanine or tryptophan. D genes are given only for firm matches. Clone size is shown for a subset of rows, as once, few, many or a class of expanded clone.

V gene: TRBV29-1
J gene: TRBJ2-5
clone size: many
D gene: TRBD2
CDR3 DNA: TGCAGCGTTCCGGAGCGGGGACGGGCCCTGGAGACCCAGTACTTC
CDR3 protein: CSVPERGRALETQYF

V gene: TRBV12-3/TRBV12-4
J gene: TRBJ2-7
clone size: few
D gene: TRBD2
CDR3 DNA: TGTGCCAGCAGTTTTTTAGCGGGAGGGCCCTCCTACGAGCAGTACTTC
CDR3 protein: CASSFLAGGPSYEQYF

V gene: TRBV4-2
J gene: TRBJ2-1
clone size: many
D gene: TRBD2
CDR3 DNA: TGTGCCAGCAGCCAAGATTCGGCGGGAGGGCCCTACAATGAGCAGTTCTTC
CDR3 protein: CASSQDSAGGPYNEQFF

V gene: TRBV12-3/TRBV12-4
J gene: TRBJ1-2
clone size: many
D gene: .
CDR3 DNA: TGTGCCAGCGGGTGGGACCCGGACGATAACTATGGCTACACCTTC
CDR3 protein: CASGWDPDDNYGYTF

V gene: TRBV12-3/TRBV12-4
J gene: TRBJ2-2
clone size: many
D gene: .
CDR3 DNA: TGTGCCAGCAGTCGTAGCCCGAACACCGGGGAGCTGTTTTTT
CDR3 protein: CASSRSPNTGELFF

V gene: TRBV28
J gene: TRBJ2-2
clone size: few
D gene: .
CDR3 DNA: TGTGCCAGCAGTGTCCAGGCCAACACCGGGGAGCTGTTTTTT
CDR3 protein: CASSVQANTGELFF

V gene: TRBV15
J gene: TRBJ2-1
clone size: few
D gene: .
CDR3 DNA: TGTGCCACCAGCAGAGATCCTCGCAATGAGCAGTTCTTC
CDR3 protein: CATSRDPRNEQFF

V gene: TRBV12-3/TRBV12-4
J gene: TRBJ2-2
clone size: .
D gene: .
CDR3 DNA: TGTGCCAGCAGGCTTTCGGGCGGGGAGCTGTTTTTT
CDR3 protein: CASRLSGGELFF

V gene: TRBV27
J gene: TRBJ2-3
clone size: few
D gene: .
CDR3 DNA: TGTGCCAGCAGTTCGAGTGTCGCAGATACGCAGTATTTT
CDR3 protein: CASSSSVADTQYF

V gene: TRBV20-1
J gene: TRBJ2-1
clone size: many
D gene: TRBD2
CDR3 DNA: TGCAGTGGTAGCGGGGCCGACTCCTACAATGAGCAGTTCTTC
CDR3 protein: CSGSGADSYNEQFF

V gene: TRBV24-1
J gene: TRBJ2-3
clone size: .
D gene: .
CDR3 DNA: TGTGCCACCAGTGTATACCCGGCCAGGGATTATACAGATACGCAGTATTTT
CDR3 protein: CATSVYPARDYTDTQYF

V gene: TRBV5-1
J gene: TRBJ2-5
clone size: .
D gene: .
CDR3 DNA: TGCGCCAGCAGGACCGGAGGGCGGGACCAAGAGACCCAGTACTTC
CDR3 protein: CASRTGGRDQETQYF

V gene: TRBV29-1
J gene: TRBJ1-2
clone size: .
D gene: .
CDR3 DNA: TGCAGCGTTCAGACTCGAGACTATGGCTACACCTTC
CDR3 protein: CSVQTRDYGYTF

V gene: TRBV5-4
J gene: TRBJ1-2
clone size: .
D gene: .
CDR3 DNA: TGTGCCAGCAGCTCAGGACAGATAGATGGCTATGGCTACACCTTC
CDR3 protein: CASSSGQIDGYGYTF

V gene: TRBV4-2
J gene: TRBJ1-3
clone size: .
D gene: .
CDR3 DNA: TGTGCCAGCAGCCAAACGCGGGACTCTGGAAACACCATATATTTT
CDR3 protein: CASSQTRDSGNTIYF

V gene: TRBV12-3/TRBV12-4
J gene: TRBJ1-2
clone size: .
D gene: TRBD1
CDR3 DNA: TGTGCCAGCAGTTTTAACAGGGTACTTTCAGGGGGCACCTTC
CDR3 protein: CASSFNRVLSGGTF

V gene: TRBV5-1
J gene: TRBJ1-1
clone size: few
D gene: TRBD1
CDR3 DNA: TGCGCCAGCAGCCCGCGGCCGGGACAGCGAGCAGTAGTCACTGAAGCTTTCTTT
CDR3 protein: CASSPRPGQRAVVTEAFF

V gene: TRBV5-1
J gene: TRBJ2-2
clone size: .
D gene: TRBD2
CDR3 DNA: TGCGCCAGCCGCCAGAACCCCGGGACTAGCGGTCGCACCGGGGAGCTGTTTTTT
CDR3 protein: CASRQNPGTSGRTGELFF

V gene: TRBV5-1
J gene: TRBJ2-5
clone size: .
D gene: TRBD2
CDR3 DNA: TGCGCCAGCAGCTTGAATCCAGCGGGGAGGGAGACCCAGTACTTC
CDR3 protein: CASSLNPAGRETQYF

V gene: TRBV30
J gene: TRBJ1-1
clone size: few
D gene: .
CDR3 DNA: TGTGCCTGGAGTACCTGGACGAACACTGAAGCTTTCTTT
CDR3 protein: CAWSTWTNTEAFF

V gene: TRBV4-1
J gene: TRBJ2-1
clone size: .
D gene: .
CDR3 DNA: TGCGCCAGCAGCCAAGGGCCGGGAGATGAGCAGTTCTTC
CDR3 protein: CASSQGPGDEQFF

V gene: TRBV2
J gene: TRBJ1-4
clone size: many
D gene: .
CDR3 DNA: TGTGCCAGCAGTGAAGGGTATGACAGTTGGGAAAAACTGTTTTTT
CDR3 protein: CASSEGYDSWEKLFF

V gene: TRBV11-2
J gene: TRBJ2-3
clone size: .
D gene: .
CDR3 DNA: TGTGCCAGCAGCCAAGGGGGAGGGGAGGTAGATACGCAGTATTTT
CDR3 protein: CASSQGGGEVDTQYF

V gene: TRBV7-2
J gene: TRBJ2-1
clone size: .
D gene: TRBD2
CDR3 DNA: TGTGCCAGCAGCGTGGGACTAGCGGGAGGCTACAATGAGCAGTTCTTC
CDR3 protein: CASSVGLAGGYNEQFF

V gene: TRBV6-2/TRBV6-3
J gene: TRBJ2-7
clone size: .
D gene: TRBD2
CDR3 DNA: TGTGCCAGCAGTTTTAGCGGGAGTCGGAACGAGCAGTACTTC
CDR3 protein: CASSFSGSRNEQYF

V gene: TRBV10-2
J gene: TRBJ1-1
clone size: .
D gene: TRBD1
CDR3 DNA: TGCGCCAGCAGTGAGTTCAGGGGGGGAATGAACACTGAAGCTTTCTTT
CDR3 protein: CASSEFRGGMNTEAFF

V gene: TRBV3-1
J gene: TRBJ1-3
clone size: few
D gene: .
CDR3 DNA: TGTGCCAGCAGCCAATCGTTTTTTGGTGGAAACACCATATATTTT
CDR3 protein: CASSQSFFGGNTIYF

V gene: TRBV29-1
J gene: TRBJ2-1
clone size: few
D gene: .
CDR3 DNA: TGCAGCGTCGGAGGGAGGTGGAATGAGCAGTTCTTC
CDR3 protein: CSVGGRWNEQFF

V gene: TRBV2
J gene: TRBJ2-5
clone size: .
D gene: TRBD2
CDR3 DNA: TGTGCCAGCAGCCCCCTGGTAGCGGGAGGTAGAGAGACCCAGTACTTC
CDR3 protein: CASSPLVAGGRETQYF

V gene: TRBV20-1
J gene: TRBJ2-7
clone size: .
D gene: .
CDR3 DNA: TGCAGTGCTAGAGGCGGGACGGGGAGCTCCTACGAGCAGTACTTC
CDR3 protein: CSARGGTGSSYEQYF

V gene: TRBV20-1
J gene: TRBJ1-5
clone size: many
D gene: .
CDR3 DNA: TGCAGTGGCCAACAGGGCAATCAGCCCCAGCATTTT
CDR3 protein: CSGQQGNQPQHF

V gene: TRBV7-2
J gene: TRBJ1-2
clone size: .
D gene: TRBD1
CDR3 DNA: TGTGCCAGCAGCTTAGCAGGGGGCCAGGGCTATGGCTACACCTTC
CDR3 protein: CASSLAGGQGYGYTF

V gene: TRBV11-3
J gene: TRBJ2-1
clone size: few
D gene: .
CDR3 DNA: TGTGCCAGCAGCTACGGACTAGGGGGCTACAATGAGCAGTTCTTC
CDR3 protein: CASSYGLGGYNEQFF

V gene: TRBV10-3
J gene: TRBJ1-1
clone size: many
D gene: TRBD1
CDR3 DNA: TGTGCCATCCGGGACAGGGAAGAAACTGAAGCTTTCTTT
CDR3 protein: CAIRDREETEAFF

V gene: TRBV4-2
J gene: TRBJ2-6
clone size: few
D gene: TRBD2
CDR3 DNA: TGTGCCAGCAGCTATAGCCGGGAGGGCCCTGGGGCCAACGTCCTGACTTTC
CDR3 protein: CASSYSREGPGANVLTF

V gene: TRBV20-1
J gene: TRBJ2-7
clone size: many
D gene: .
CDR3 DNA: TGCAGTGCTATTGGGCAGGGTTTTTCCTACGAGCAGTACTTC
CDR3 protein: CSAIGQGFSYEQYF

V gene: TRBV29-1
J gene: TRBJ2-5
clone size: many
D gene: .
CDR3 DNA: TGCAGCGTTGTAAGGGTAGCGGCACAAGAGACCCAGTACTTC
CDR3 protein: CSVVRVAAQETQYF

V gene: TRBV6-6
J gene: TRBJ2-3
clone size: .
D gene: .
CDR3 DNA: TGTGCCAGCAGTTTCTCCAGGGATACGCAGTATTTT
CDR3 protein: CASSFSRDTQYF

V gene: TRBV3-1
J gene: TRBJ1-2
clone size: few
D gene: .
CDR3 DNA: TGTGCCAGCAGCCGAGGCAGGGAGCGATGGGGCTACACCTTC
CDR3 protein: CASSRGRERWGYTF